Listed here are 22 T cell receptor beta chains from one sample, sequenced in a study of blood T cells in healthy people across ages. With a J-beta primer mix and a sample-barcoded 5' primer, a second PCR ran about 7 to 11 cycles. MiXCR, run by TCRdb on the 5' RACE reads, gives a single entry per CDR3 protein. Of some 1.5 million distinct CDR3 sequences listed, 28% are singletons. The specimen sequenced was blood. Receptors were obtained from a woman aged 25 to 45 in good health.

This clonotype was seen only a few times. Possible read error: a much larger clone is one base away. J is TRBJ2-5 and V is TRBV7-2, with 7 bases matching TRBD1. Germline V gene sequence: CDR1 SGHTA, CDR2 FQGNSA. Trimming cost V 5 bases and J 2 bases; bases outside gene matches: 11. The CDR3 is 16 amino acids. As DNA, the CDR3 is TGTGCCAGCAGCCCGGGACAGATAACGACTCAAGAGACCCAGTACTTC. This codes for CASSPGQITTQETQYF.

This clonotype was counted many times. The chain couples TRBV5-6 to TRBJ2-5, with 8 bases matching TRBD2. This CDR3 comprises 17 residues. Germline trimming cut 5 bases from V and 0 bases from J; bases unmatched to any gene: 12. The germline gives CDR1 SGHDT, CDR2 YYEEEE. CDR3 sequence reads: CASSRTPERGYQETQYF. The CDR3 bases are TGTGCCAGCAGTCGAACCCCTGAGCGGGGGTACCAAGAGACCCAGTACTTC. Together with reference TRBV5-6 and TRBJ2-5, the CDR3 gives the full variable domain: DAGVTQSPTHLIKTRGQQVTLRCSPKSGHDTVSWYQQALGQGPQFIFQYYEEEERQRGNFPDRFSGHQFPNYSSELNVNALLLGDSALYLCASSRTPERGYQETQYFGPGTRLLVL.

The gene calls are TRBV11-2 and TRBJ2-3, with D maybe TRBD2 (5 bases). V dropped 1 base and J dropped 5 bases, with 13 bases sitting between them. CDR1 and CDR2 from the germline V gene are SGHAT and FQNNGV. The CDR3 has 15 residues. In DNA, the CDR3 is TGTGCCAGCAGCTTAGTGGCCGGGGTGGGAGATACGCAGTATTTT. Its protein product is CASSLVAGVGDTQYF.

This clonotype appeared a few times. V usage is TRBV3-1 and J usage is TRBJ2-7; 12 bases are shared with TRBD2. The V gene's germline CDR1 is LGHDT and CDR2 YNNKEL (reference sequence). Trimming cost V 0 bases and J 4 bases; bases outside gene matches: 7. The CDR3 spans 17 residues. DNA for the CDR3: TGTGCCAGCAGCCAAGACGGACTAGCGGGAACAGTTTACGAGCAGTACTTC. It codes for CASSQDGLAGTVYEQYF.

This clonotype was detected only a few times. V and J are TRBV18 and TRBJ2-4, with D maybe TRBD2 (6 bases). Germline CDR1 and CDR2: KGHSH and LQKENI. Trimming removed 1 base at V and 13 bases at J, with 17 bases between. The CDR3 consists of 14 residues. The CDR3 spells CASSPQSSGGPQYF. For the CDR3, the DNA is TGTGCCAGCTCACCACAAAGCTCCGGAGGGCCGCAGTACTTC.

V and J are TRBV19 and TRBJ2-1; tentatively, D is TRBD1 or TRBD2 (5 bases each). Germline-derived CDR1 and CDR2 are LNHDA and SQIVND (reference sequence). The CDR3 is made up of 16 amino acids. V lost 5 bases and J 7 bases, leaving 21 bases between the germline ends. CDR3 sequence (DNA): TGTGCCAGTAGTTATGGACCCGGGACGACCTGGAATGAGCAGTTCTTC. It is translated as CASSYGPGTTWNEQFF. Combining the CDR3 with reference TRBV19 and TRBJ2-1 gives the whole variable domain DGGITQSPKYLFRKEGQNVTLSCEQNLNHDAMYWYRQDPGQGLRLIYYSQIVNDFQKGDIAEGYSVSREKKESFPLTVTSAQKNPTAFYLCASSYGPGTTWNEQFFGPGTRLTVL.

This rearrangement joins TRBV4-3 to TRBJ1-2; D gene uncertain. V dropped 1 base and J dropped 6 bases, with 15 bases sitting between them. CDR1 and CDR2 (germline): LGHNA, YSLEER. This CDR3 comprises 15 residues. The CDR3 region has the DNA TGCGCCAGCAGCCAAGTAACCGATGGACTCGATGGCTACACCTTC. Translation gives CASSQVTDGLDGYTF.

With respect to this clonotype: Since a much larger clone is just one base distant, this may be a read error. This sequence joins TRBV18 and TRBJ2-5, with 9 bases that match TRBD2. Trimming cost V 3 bases and J 11 bases; bases outside gene matches: 10. This CDR3 has 14 residues. CDR1 is KGHSH, CDR2 LQKENI, per germline. CDR3 in amino acids: CASSPLAGSDEQYF. The CDR3, as DNA: TGTGCCAGCTCACCCCTAGCGGGATCGGATGAGCAGTACTTC.

In this sample, this clonotype turned up a few times. The J gene is TRBJ2-6, the V gene TRBV5-6, with TRBD1 matching over 9 bases. Germline V lookup: CDR1 SGHDT, CDR2 YYEEEE. The CDR3 has 17 residues. Losses at the gene ends were 4 bases for V and 1 base for J; bases not matched to a gene: 6. The CDR3 DNA sequence: TGTGCCAGCAGCCATGCGACAGGGGGGTCTGGGGCCAACGTCCTGACTTTC. As protein: CASSHATGGSGANVLTF. Drawing the rest from reference TRBV5-6 and TRBJ2-6, the complete variable domain is DAGVTQSPTHLIKTRGQQVTLRCSPKSGHDTVSWYQQALGQGPQFIFQYYEEEERQRGNFPDRFSGHQFPNYSSELNVNALLLGDSALYLCASSHATGGSGANVLTFGAGSRLTVL.

This clonotype was recorded only once. The rearrangement links TRBV30 to TRBJ1-1; D ambiguous. This CDR3 contains 13 residues. V was pared by 0 bases and J by 11 bases, with 16 bases between. Germline CDR1 and CDR2: GTSNPN and SVGIG (reference sequence). The DNA of the CDR3 is TGTGCCTGGAGTGTGAATGGGGATGCCGGGGCTTTCTTT. This sequence encodes CAWSVNGDAGAFF.

This clonotype came up many times. The CDR3 spells CASSSINEQFF. CDR3 in DNA: TGTGCCAGCAGCTCTATCAATGAGCAGTTCTTC. The chain joins TRBV11-2 to TRBJ2-1, with no clear D. The CDR3 is 11 residues long. Germline V lookup: CDR1 SGHAT, CDR2 FQNNGV. V was shortened by 4 bases and J by 6 bases, with 4 bases between the two germline ends.

This sequence joins TRBV6-5 and TRBJ2-3; TRBD2 matches 8 bases. Germline loops: CDR1 MNHEY, CDR2 SVGAGI. V lost 10 bases, J lost 0 bases, and 9 bases stayed unmatched. The length of the CDR3 is 15 residues. The CDR3 region is CATTLLAASTDTQYF. DNA of the CDR3: TGTGCCACTACACTACTAGCGGCTAGCACAGATACGCAGTATTTT.

This clonotype was detected only a few times. The V and J genes are TRBV12-3 or TRBV12-4 and TRBJ2-3; no clear D gene. The CDR3 loop spans 15 amino acids. V was cut by 2 bases and J by 0 bases, with 9 bases left in between. Here the CDR3 reads CASSLNPGSTDTQYF. The CDR3 bases are TGTGCCAGCAGTTTAAATCCAGGTAGCACAGATACGCAGTATTTT.

This clonotype has just a few counts. The chain recombines TRBV5-6 with TRBJ1-1; TRBD1 might be the D (6 bases). CDR3 length: 16 residues. Trimming removed 3 bases at V and 5 bases at J, with 20 bases between. In germline, CDR1 is SGHDT, CDR2 YYEEEE. The CDR3 DNA reads as TGTGCCAGCAGCTATGGTACAGGGTCTGCTTTAACTGAAGCTTTCTTT. This sequence encodes CASSYGTGSALTEAFF.

Details on this clonotype: This may be a read error, as it is one base from a much larger clone. CDR3 sequence (DNA): TGTGCCACCACGACAACCGCCTCCTACGAGCAGTACTTC. Protein sequence: CATTTTASYEQYF. The chain combines TRBV5-4 with TRBJ2-7; D unclear. CDR3 length: 13 amino acids. With 9 bases removed from V and 0 bases from J, the gap between germline ends came to 13 bases. Germline loops: CDR1 SGHNT, CDR2 YYREEE (reference sequence).

A few counts support this clonotype. V usage is TRBV3-1 and J usage is TRBJ2-5; perhaps TRBD2 as D (7 bases). The length of the CDR3 is 16 residues. CDR1 and CDR2 from the germline V gene are LGHDT and YNNKEL (reference sequence). Between the trimmed V and J ends, which lost 0 bases and 6 bases, there was a span of 17 bases. This chain's CDR3 is CASSQEGRGARKTQYF. CDR3 in DNA: TGTGCCAGCAGCCAAGAGGGTCGGGGGGCTAGGAAGACCCAGTACTTC.

This clonotype was seen ten or more times. CDR3 nucleotide sequence: TGCGCCAGCAGCTCTTTGGAGGGTGCTTCCCTAGCGGGAGGACACGAGCAGTACTTC. Amino acids: CASSSLEGASLAGGHEQYF. This chain links TRBV5-1 with TRBJ2-7; 11 bases fit TRBD2. The CDR3 sequence is 19 residues long. Germline assignment: CDR1 SGHRS and CDR2 YFSETQ. V trimming: 3 bases; J trimming: 5 bases; junction bases outside the gene matches: 19.

This clonotype was seen a few times. J is TRBJ1-4 and V is TRBV14; 9 bases map to TRBD1. After removal of 4 bases from V and 7 bases from J, the junction contained 7 bases not matched to a gene. In germline, CDR1 is SGHDN, CDR2 FVKESK. The CDR3 loop spans 15 amino acids. CDR3 residues: CASSRSGTGPEKLFF. The CDR3 DNA reads TGTGCCAGCAGCCGAAGTGGGACAGGGCCTGAAAAACTGTTTTTT.

V usage is TRBV4-1 and J usage is TRBJ2-7, with D perhaps given as TRBD1 or TRBD2 (6 bases each). Germline V lookup: CDR1 MGHRA, CDR2 YSYEKL. There are 15 residues in the CDR3. Trimming removed 1 base at V and 5 bases at J, with 15 bases between. CDR3 sequence reads: CASSQVLGGRDEQYF. DNA of the CDR3: TGCGCCAGCAGCCAAGTTTTGGGGGGCCGCGACGAGCAGTACTTC.

The chain uses TRBV5-6 and TRBJ1-6; D may be TRBD1 (6 bases). The CDR3 loop spans 14 amino acids. The germline V gene has CDR1 SGHDT and CDR2 YYEEEE. Trimming removed 4 bases at V and 8 bases at J, with 13 bases between. The CDR3 region has the DNA TGTGCCAGCAGCCCAAACAGGGCTCATTCACCCCTCCACTTT. Residues: CASSPNRAHSPLHF.

This chain joins TRBV12-3 or TRBV12-4 and TRBJ1-1; unclear D gene. Trimming removed 2 bases from V and 2 bases from J, with 9 bases in between. The CDR3 runs to 14 residues. DNA for the CDR3: TGTGCCAGCAGTTTAAGGGCAGCTAACACTGAAGCTTTCTTT. It encodes CASSLRAANTEAFF.

Only a few counts were recorded for this clonotype. The chain employs TRBV7-2 and TRBJ1-1; the D is unclear. Deletions cut 3 bases from V and 3 bases from J, with 8 bases between. CDR3 length equals 13 residues. Looked up from germline, CDR1 is SGHTA and CDR2 is FQGNSA. CDR3 nucleotides: TGTGCCAGCAGCTTTCAAGCTTACACTGAAGCTTTCTTT. Amino acids: CASSFQAYTEAFF.